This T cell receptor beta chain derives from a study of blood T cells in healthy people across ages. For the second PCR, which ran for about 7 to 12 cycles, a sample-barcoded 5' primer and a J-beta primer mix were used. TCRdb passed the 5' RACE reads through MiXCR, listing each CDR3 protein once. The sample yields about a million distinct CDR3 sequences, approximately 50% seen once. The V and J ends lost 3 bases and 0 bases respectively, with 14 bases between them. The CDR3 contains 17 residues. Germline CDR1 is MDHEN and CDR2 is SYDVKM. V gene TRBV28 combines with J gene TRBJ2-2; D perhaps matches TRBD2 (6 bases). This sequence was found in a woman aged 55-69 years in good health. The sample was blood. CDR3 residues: CASSLVIAASNTGELFF. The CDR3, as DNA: TGTGCCAGCAGTTTGGTAATAGCGGCCTCGAACACCGGGGAGCTGTTTTTT.